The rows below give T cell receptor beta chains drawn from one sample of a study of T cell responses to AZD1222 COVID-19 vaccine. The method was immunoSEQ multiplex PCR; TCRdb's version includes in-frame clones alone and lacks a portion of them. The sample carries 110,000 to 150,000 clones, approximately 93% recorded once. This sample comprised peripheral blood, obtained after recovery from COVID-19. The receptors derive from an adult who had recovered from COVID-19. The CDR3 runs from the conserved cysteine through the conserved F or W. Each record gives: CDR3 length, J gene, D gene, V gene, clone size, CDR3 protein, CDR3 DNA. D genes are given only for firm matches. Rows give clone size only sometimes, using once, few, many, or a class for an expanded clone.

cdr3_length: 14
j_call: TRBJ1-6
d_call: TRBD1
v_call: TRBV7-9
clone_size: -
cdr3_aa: CATHRGSYNSPLHF
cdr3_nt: TGTGCCACCCACAGGGGCTCCTATAATTCACCCCTCCACTTT

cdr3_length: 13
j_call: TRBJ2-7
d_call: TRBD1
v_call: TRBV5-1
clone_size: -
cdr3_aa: CASRGQGVNEQYF
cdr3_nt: TGCGCCAGCAGGGGACAGGGGGTGAACGAGCAGTACTTC

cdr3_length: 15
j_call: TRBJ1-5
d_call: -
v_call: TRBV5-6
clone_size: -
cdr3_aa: CASSLRGLGNQPQHF
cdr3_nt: TGTGCCAGCAGCTTGAGGGGTTTAGGCAATCAGCCCCAGCATTTT

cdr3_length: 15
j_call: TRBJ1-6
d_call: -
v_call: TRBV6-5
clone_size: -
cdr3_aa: CASGERKSYNSPLHF
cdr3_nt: TGTGCCAGCGGGGAGCGAAAGTCCTATAATTCACCCCTCCACTTT

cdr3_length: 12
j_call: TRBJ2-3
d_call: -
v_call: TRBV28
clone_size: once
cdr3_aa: CASKKRLDTQYF
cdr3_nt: TGTGCCAGCAAAAAAAGGCTGGATACGCAGTATTTT

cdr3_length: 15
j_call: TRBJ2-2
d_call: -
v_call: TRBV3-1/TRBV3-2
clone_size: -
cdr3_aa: CASSHKGFSTGELFF
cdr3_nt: TGTGCCAGCAGCCATAAAGGGTTTAGCACCGGGGAGCTGTTTTTT

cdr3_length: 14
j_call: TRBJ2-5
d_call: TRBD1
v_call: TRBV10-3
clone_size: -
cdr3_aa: CAISPSDRAETQYF
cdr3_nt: TGTGCCATCAGTCCATCAGACAGGGCAGAGACCCAGTACTTC

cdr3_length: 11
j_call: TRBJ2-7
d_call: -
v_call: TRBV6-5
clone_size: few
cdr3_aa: CASFSSYEQYF
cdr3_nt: TGTGCCAGCTTTAGCTCCTACGAGCAGTACTTC

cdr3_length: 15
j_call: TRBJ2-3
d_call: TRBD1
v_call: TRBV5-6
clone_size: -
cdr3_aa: CASSLRTGNTDTQYF
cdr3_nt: TGTGCCAGCAGCTTGAGGACAGGGAATACAGATACGCAGTATTTT

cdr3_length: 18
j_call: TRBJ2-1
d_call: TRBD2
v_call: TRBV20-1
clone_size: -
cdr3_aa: CSASSGTSGRAPHNEQFF
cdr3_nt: TGCAGTGCTAGTTCCGGGACTAGCGGGAGGGCCCCTCACAATGAGCAGTTCTTC

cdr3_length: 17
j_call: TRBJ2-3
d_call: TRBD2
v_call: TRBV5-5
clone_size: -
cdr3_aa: CASPGPLLAGETDTQYF
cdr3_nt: TGTGCCAGCCCCGGGCCCTTACTAGCGGGGGAAACAGATACGCAGTATTTT

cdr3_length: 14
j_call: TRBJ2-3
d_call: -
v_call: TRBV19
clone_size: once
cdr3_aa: CASSIMGFPDTQYF
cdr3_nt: TGTGCCAGTAGTATAATGGGCTTCCCAGATACGCAGTATTTT

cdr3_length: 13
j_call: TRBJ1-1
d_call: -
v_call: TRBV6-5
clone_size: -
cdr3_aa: CATDRQGSTEAFF
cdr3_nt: TGTGCCACTGACAGGCAGGGGAGTACTGAAGCTTTCTTT

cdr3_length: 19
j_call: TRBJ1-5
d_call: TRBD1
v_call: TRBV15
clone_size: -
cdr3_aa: CATSSRGQSLPNSNQPQHF
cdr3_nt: TGTGCCACCAGCAGTAGGGGACAGTCGCTCCCTAATAGCAATCAGCCCCAGCATTTT

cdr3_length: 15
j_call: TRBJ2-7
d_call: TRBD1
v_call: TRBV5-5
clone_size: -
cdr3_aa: CASSFSDRGGYEQYF
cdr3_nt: TGTGCCAGCAGCTTTTCCGACAGGGGAGGATACGAGCAGTACTTC

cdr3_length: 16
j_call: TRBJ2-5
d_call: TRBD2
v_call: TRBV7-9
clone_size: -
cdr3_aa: CASSSPGLAGQETQYF
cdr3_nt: TGTGCCAGCAGCTCCCCGGGACTAGCGGGCCAAGAGACCCAGTACTTC

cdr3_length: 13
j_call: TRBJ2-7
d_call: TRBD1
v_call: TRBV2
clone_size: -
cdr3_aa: CASTGQGIYEQYF
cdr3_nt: TGTGCCAGCACCGGACAGGGAATCTACGAGCAGTACTTC

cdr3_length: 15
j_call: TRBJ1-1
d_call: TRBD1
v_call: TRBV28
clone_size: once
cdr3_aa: CASSPHPQGDGEAFF
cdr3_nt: TGTGCCAGCAGTCCCCATCCTCAGGGGGACGGTGAAGCTTTCTTT

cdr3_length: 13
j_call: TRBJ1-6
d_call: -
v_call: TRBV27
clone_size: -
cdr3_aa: CASSSSFYSPLHF
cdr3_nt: TGTGCCAGCAGTTCCTCTTTTTATTCACCCCTCCACTTT

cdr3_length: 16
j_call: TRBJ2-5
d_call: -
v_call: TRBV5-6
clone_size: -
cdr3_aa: CASSLGGSETFGAQYF
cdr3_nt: TGTGCCAGCAGCTTGGGAGGGTCAGAGACCTTCGGGGCCCAGTACTTC

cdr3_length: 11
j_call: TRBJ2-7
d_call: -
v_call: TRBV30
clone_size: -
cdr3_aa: CAWSAQGKQYF
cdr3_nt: TGTGCCTGGAGTGCCCAGGGGAAGCAGTACTTC

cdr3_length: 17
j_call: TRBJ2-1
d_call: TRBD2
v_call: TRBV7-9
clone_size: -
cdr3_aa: CASSPHGLAGAYNEQFF
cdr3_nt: TGTGCCAGCAGCCCCCACGGACTAGCGGGAGCCTACAATGAGCAGTTCTTC

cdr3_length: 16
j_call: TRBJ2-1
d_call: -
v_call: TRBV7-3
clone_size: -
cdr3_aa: CASSLTSGAPDNEQFF
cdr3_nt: TGTGCCAGCAGTCTAACATCAGGTGCCCCAGACAATGAGCAGTTCTTC

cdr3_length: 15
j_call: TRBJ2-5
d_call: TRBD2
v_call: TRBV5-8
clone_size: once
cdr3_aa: CASSLEGGLQETQYF
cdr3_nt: TGTGCCAGCAGCTTGGAGGGAGGGCTCCAAGAGACCCAGTACTTC

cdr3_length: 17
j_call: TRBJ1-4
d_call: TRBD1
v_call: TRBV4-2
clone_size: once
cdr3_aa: CASSLRTGRATNEKLFF
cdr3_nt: TGTGCCAGCAGCCTGCGGACAGGGCGGGCAACTAATGAAAAACTGTTTTTT